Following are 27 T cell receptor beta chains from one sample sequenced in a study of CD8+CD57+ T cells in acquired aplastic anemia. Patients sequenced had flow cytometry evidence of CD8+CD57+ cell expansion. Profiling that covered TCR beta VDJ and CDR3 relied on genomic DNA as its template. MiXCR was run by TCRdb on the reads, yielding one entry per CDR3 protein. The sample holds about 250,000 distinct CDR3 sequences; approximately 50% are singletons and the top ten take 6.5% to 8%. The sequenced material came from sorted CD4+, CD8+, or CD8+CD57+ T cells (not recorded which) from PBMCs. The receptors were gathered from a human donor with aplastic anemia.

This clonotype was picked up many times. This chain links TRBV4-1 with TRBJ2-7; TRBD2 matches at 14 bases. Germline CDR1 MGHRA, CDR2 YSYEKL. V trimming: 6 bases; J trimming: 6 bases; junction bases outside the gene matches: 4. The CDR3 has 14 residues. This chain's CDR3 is CASSPGLAGAEQYF. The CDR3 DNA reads TGCGCCAGCAGTCCGGGACTAGCGGGAGCCGAGCAGTACTTC.

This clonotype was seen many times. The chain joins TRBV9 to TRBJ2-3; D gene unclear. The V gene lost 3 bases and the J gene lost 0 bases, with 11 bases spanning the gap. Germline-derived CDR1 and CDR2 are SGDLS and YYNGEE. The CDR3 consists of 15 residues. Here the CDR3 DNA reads TGTGCCAGCAGCGCTGAGGCTGCTAGCACAGATACGCAGTATTTT. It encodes CASSAEAASTDTQYF.

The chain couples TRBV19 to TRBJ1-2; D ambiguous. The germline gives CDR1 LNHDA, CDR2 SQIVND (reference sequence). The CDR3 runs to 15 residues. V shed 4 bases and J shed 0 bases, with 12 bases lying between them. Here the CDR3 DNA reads TGTGCCAGTAGTACCCACAGAGACTCTAACTATGGCTACACCTTC. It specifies CASSTHRDSNYGYTF.

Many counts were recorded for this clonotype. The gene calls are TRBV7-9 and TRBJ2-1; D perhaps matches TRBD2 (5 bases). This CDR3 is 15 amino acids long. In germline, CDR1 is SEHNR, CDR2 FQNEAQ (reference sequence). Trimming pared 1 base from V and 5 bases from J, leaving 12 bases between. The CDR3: CASSLGGPYDNEQFF. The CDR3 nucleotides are TGTGCCAGCAGCTTAGGAGGGCCATACGACAATGAGCAGTTCTTC.

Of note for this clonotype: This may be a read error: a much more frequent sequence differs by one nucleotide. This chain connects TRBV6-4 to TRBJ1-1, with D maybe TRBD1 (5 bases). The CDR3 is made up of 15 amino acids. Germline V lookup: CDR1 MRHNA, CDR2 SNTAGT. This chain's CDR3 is CASSDGQTNTRGASF. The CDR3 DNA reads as TGTGCCAGCAGTGACGGACAAACGAACACTCGTGGGGCTTCCTTT.

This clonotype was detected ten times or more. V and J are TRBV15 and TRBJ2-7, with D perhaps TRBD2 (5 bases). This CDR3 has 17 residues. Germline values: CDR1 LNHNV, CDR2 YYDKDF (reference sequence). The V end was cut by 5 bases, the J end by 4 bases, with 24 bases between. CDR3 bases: TGTGCCACCAGCGGACCGAATCAGCGGTGGTTGTGGTACGAGCAGTACTTC. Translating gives CATSGPNQRWLWYEQYF.

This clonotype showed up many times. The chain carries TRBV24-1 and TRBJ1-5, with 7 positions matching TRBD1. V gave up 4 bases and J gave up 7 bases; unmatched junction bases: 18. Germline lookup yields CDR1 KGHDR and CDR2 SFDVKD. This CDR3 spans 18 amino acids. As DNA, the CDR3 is TGTGCCACCAGTGACTCAACTCGTGCAGGGGGAGACTGGCAGCCCCAGCATTTT. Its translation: CATSDSTRAGGDWQPQHF.

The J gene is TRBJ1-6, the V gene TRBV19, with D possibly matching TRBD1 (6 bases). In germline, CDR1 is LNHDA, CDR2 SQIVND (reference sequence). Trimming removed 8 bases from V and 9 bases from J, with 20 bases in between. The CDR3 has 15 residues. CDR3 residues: CASRGGRYECSPLHF. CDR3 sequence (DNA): TGTGCCAGTCGGGGGGGCAGGTATGAATGTTCACCCCTCCACTTT.

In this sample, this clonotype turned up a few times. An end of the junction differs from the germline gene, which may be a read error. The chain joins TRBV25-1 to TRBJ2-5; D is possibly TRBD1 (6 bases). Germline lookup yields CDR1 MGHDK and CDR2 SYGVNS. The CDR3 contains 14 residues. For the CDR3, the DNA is TGTGCCAGCAGTGTACAGGGACGAGGAGAGACCCAGCACTTC. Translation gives CASSVQGRGETQHF.

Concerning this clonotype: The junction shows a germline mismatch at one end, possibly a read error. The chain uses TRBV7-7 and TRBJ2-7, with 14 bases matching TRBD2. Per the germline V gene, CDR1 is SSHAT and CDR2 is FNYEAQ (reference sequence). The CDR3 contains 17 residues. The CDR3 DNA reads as TGTGCTAGCAGTCACCCGGAGACTAGCGGGGGGGTCTACGAGCAGTACTTC. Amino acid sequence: CASSHPETSGGVYEQYF.

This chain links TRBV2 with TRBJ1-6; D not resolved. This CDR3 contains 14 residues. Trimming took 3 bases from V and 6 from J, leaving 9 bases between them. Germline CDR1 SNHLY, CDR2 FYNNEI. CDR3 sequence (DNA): TGTGCCAGCAGTGACCGGAGTCGTAATTCACCCCTCCACTTT. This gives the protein CASSDRSRNSPLHF. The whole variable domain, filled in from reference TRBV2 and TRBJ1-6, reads EPEVTQTPSHQVTQMGQEVILRCVPISNHLYFYWYRQILGQKVEFLVSFYNNEISEKSEIFDDQFSVERPDGSNFTLKIRSTKLEDSAMYFCASSDRSRNSPLHFGNGTRLTVT.

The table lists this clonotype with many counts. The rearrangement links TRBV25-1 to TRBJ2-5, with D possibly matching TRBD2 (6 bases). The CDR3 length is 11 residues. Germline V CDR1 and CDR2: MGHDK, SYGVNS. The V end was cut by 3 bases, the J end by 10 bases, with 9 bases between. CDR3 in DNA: TGTGCCAGCAGTGAGGGACTTTACCAGTACTTC. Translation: CASSEGLYQYF. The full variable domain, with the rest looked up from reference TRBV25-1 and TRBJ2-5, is EADIYQTPRYLVIGTGKKITLECSQTMGHDKMYWYQQDPGMELHLIHYSYGVNSTEKGDLSSESTVSRIRTEHFPLTLESARPSHTSQYLCASSEGLYQYFGPGTRLLVL.

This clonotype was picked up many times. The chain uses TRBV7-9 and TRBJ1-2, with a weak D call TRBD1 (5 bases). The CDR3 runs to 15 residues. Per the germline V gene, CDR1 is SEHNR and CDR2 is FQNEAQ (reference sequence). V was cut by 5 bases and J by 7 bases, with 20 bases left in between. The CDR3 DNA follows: TGTGCCAGCAGCGGGGGGACGGGCCCCCTATTTGGCTACACCTTC. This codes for CASSGGTGPLFGYTF.

The CDR3 sequence: CAWNSLGASDTQYF. The CDR3 coding sequence is TGTGCCTGGAACAGTTTGGGGGCCTCAGATACGCAGTATTTT. The chain recombines TRBV30 with TRBJ2-3, with TRBD1 as a possible D gene (6 bases). V was pared by 4 bases and J by 4 bases, with 15 bases between. From germline, CDR1 is GTSNPN and CDR2 SVGIG (reference sequence). The CDR3 is 14 amino acids.

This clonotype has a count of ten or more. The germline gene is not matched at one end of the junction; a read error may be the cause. CDR3 region: CTTSDRRQSSTDTQYF. In nucleotides, the CDR3 is TGTACCACCAGTGATCGGAGACAGTCTAGCACAGATACGCAGTATTTT. The V call is TRBV24-1, the J call TRBJ2-3, with a possible D match to TRBD1 (5 bases). This CDR3 is built from 16 residues. In germline, CDR1 is KGHDR, CDR2 SFDVKD.

The CDR3 DNA reads as TGTTGTTTCGGTTGGGGGGTACAGGGCAGCAATCAGCCCCAGCATTTT. It translates to CCFGWGVQGSNQPQHF. The chain is built from TRBV7-9 and TRBJ1-5; possible D gene TRBD1, 6 bases. The CDR3 runs 16 residues. From germline, CDR1 is SEHNR and CDR2 FQNEAQ (reference sequence).

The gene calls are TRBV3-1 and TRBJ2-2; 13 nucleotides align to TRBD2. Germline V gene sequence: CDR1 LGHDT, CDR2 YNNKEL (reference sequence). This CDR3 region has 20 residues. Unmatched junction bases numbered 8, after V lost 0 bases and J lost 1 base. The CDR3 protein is CASSQDPTSGGKMNTGELFF. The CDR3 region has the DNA TGTGCCAGCAGCCAAGATCCGACTAGCGGGGGGAAAATGAACACCGGGGAGCTGTTTTTT.

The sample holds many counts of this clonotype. The DNA for the CDR3 is TGTGCCAGCAGCTTGGTGGGGCGCGGGAGAGGCTACGAGCAGTACTTC. Protein: CASSLVGRGRGYEQYF. The rearrangement links TRBV5-8 to TRBJ2-7; TRBD2 agrees at 7 bases. Trimming cost V 0 bases and J 3 bases; bases outside gene matches: 9. CDR3 size: 16 residues. In germline, CDR1 is SGHTS, CDR2 YDEGEE.

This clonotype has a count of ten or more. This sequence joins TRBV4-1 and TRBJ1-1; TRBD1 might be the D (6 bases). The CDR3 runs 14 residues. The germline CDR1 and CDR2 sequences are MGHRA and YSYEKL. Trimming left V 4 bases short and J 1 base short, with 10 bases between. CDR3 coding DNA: TGCGCCAGCAGCCTCCGCAGGGGGAACACTGAAGCTTTCTTT. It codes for CASSLRRGNTEAFF.

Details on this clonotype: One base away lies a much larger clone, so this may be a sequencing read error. CDR3 nucleotides: TGTGCCAGCAGCATGACAGGGAGTTTTTTAGTGAATCAGCCCCAGCATTTT. It is translated as CASSMTGSFLVNQPQHF. V usage is TRBV7-9 and J usage is TRBJ1-5, with 7 bases that match TRBD1. Per germline, CDR1 SEHNR and CDR2 FQNEAQ (reference sequence). The J segment lost 4 bases and the V segment lost 5 bases, leaving 14 bases of the junction unmatched. This CDR3 is 17 amino acids long.

The CDR3 loop is CASSQRSNQPQHF. In nucleotides, the CDR3 is TGTGCCAGCAGTCAACGTAGCAATCAGCCCCAGCATTTT. V gene TRBV27 combines with J gene TRBJ1-5; D is uncertain. Germline V CDR1 and CDR2: MNHEY, SMNVEV (reference sequence). Between the trimmed V and J ends, which lost 5 bases and 0 bases, there was a span of 5 bases. CDR3 length equals 13 residues.

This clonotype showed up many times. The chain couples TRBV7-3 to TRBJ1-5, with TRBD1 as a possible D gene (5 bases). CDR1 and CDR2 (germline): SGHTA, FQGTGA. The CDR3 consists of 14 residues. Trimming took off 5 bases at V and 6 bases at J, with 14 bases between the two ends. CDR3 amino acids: CASSPLMGGQPQHF. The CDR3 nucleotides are TGTGCCAGCAGCCCACTCATGGGGGGTCAGCCCCAGCATTTT.

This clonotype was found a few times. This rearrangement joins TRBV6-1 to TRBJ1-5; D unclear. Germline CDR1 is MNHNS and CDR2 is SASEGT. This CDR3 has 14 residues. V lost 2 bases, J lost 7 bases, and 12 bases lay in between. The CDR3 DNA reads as TGTGCCAGCAGTGAATTAAGCCGCTGGCAGCCCCAGCATTTT. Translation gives CASSELSRWQPQHF.

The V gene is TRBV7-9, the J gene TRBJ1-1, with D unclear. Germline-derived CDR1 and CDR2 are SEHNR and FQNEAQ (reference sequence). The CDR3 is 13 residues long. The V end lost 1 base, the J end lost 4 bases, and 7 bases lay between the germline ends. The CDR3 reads CASSLVGSTEAFF. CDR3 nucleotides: TGTGCCAGCAGCTTAGTGGGCAGCACTGAAGCTTTCTTT.

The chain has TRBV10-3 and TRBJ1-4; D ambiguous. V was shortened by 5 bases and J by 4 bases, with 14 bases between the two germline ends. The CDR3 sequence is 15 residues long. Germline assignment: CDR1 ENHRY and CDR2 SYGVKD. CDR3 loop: CAISWTSGVNEKLFF. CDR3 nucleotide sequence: TGTGCCATCAGTTGGACTAGCGGGGTTAATGAAAAACTGTTTTTT.

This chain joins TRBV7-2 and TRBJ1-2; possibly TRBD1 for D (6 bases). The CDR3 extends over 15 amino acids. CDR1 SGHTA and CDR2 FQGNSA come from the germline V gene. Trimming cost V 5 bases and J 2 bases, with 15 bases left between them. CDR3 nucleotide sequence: TGTGCCAGCAGCCCCTACCCTCAGGGGAACTATGGCTACACCTTC. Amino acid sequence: CASSPYPQGNYGYTF. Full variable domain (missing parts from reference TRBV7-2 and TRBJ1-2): GAGVSQSPSNKVTEKGKDVELRCDPISGHTALYWYRQSLGQGLEFLIYFQGNSAPDKSGLPSDRFSAERTGGSVSTLTIQRTQQEDSAVYLCASSPYPQGNYGYTFGSGTRLTVV.

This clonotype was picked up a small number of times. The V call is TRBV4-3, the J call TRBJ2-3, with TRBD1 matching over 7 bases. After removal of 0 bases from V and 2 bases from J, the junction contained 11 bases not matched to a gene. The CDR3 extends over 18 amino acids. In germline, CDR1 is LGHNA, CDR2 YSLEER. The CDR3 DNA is TGCGCCAGCAGCCAAGATCTCCCCGGGACAGCCAACACAGATACGCAGTATTTT. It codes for CASSQDLPGTANTDTQYF.